Following are 8 T cell receptor beta chains from one sample sequenced in a study of blood T cell repertoires in COVID-19. Only in-frame clones appear in the TCRdb table, and some are missing; sequencing was by immunoSEQ multiplex PCR. The sample lists 90,000 or so clones; 72% were seen once. Sequenced: peripheral blood. These receptors all stem from a woman in her sixties in a cohort sampled during active or convalescent COVID-19.

V is TRBV5-1 and J is TRBJ2-5; a weak D match, TRBD2 (6 bases). Germline CDR1 SGHRS, CDR2 YFSETQ. The CDR3 sequence is 16 residues long. Trimming removed 4 bases at V and 5 bases at J, with 21 bases between. CDR3 protein: CASSGYGTPKAETQYF. The CDR3 DNA reads as TGCGCCAGCAGCGGGTACGGGACTCCGAAGGCGGAGACCCAGTACTTC.

This clone was found once. The chain links TRBV5-1 to TRBJ2-5; 11 bases align to TRBD2. Germline V gene data show CDR1 as SGHRS and CDR2 as YFSETQ. V shed 4 bases and J 0 bases; nucleotides not matched to a gene: 2. CDR3 length: 15 amino acids. The CDR3 here is CASSPGLADQETQYF. DNA of the CDR3: TGCGCCAGCAGCCCGGGACTAGCGGACCAAGAGACCCAGTACTTC.

This sequence joins TRBV28 and TRBJ2-2; a possible D gene is TRBD2 (5 bases). V lost 10 bases, J lost 6 bases, and 9 bases lay in between. CDR1 and CDR2 from the germline V gene are MDHEN and SYDVKM. The CDR3 length is 11 residues. The CDR3 bases are TGTGCCACCGAGCGGTCCGGGGAGCTGTTTTTT. Translated, it gives CATERSGELFF.

This chain uses TRBV7-2 with TRBJ2-5; perhaps TRBD1 as D (5 bases). Germline values: CDR1 SGHTA, CDR2 FQGNSA. V shed 4 bases and J shed 0 bases, with 12 bases lying between them. CDR3 length equals 15 residues. As DNA, the CDR3 is TGTGCCAGCAGCTCTGGGGCAGGGAACCAAGAGACCCAGTACTTC. This sequence encodes CASSSGAGNQETQYF. The whole variable domain, remainder taken from reference TRBV7-2 and TRBJ2-5, is GAGVSQSPSNKVTEKGKDVELRCDPISGHTALYWYRQSLGQGLEFLIYFQGNSAPDKSGLPSDRFSAERTGGSVSTLTIQRTQQEDSAVYLCASSSGAGNQETQYFGPGTRLLVL.

The rearrangement joins TRBV6-2 or TRBV6-3 to TRBJ2-1, with 12 bases fitting TRBD2. The V and J ends lost 5 bases and 5 bases, in that order; junction bases with no gene match: 1. The CDR3 is 14 amino acids. Germline assignment: CDR1 MNHEY and CDR2 SVGEGT. The CDR3 is CASSGLAGHNEQFF. CDR3 nucleotides: TGTGCCAGCAGTGGACTAGCGGGGCACAATGAGCAGTTCTTC.

The table lists this clone with a count of one. The J gene is TRBJ2-5, the V gene TRBV5-5; D might be TRBD2 (5 bases). CDR1 SGHKS and CDR2 YYEKEE come from the germline V gene (reference sequence). The CDR3 totals 12 residues. The V end was cut by 4 bases, the J end by 9 bases, with 13 bases between. CDR3 protein: CASSQDFPPQYF. CDR3 bases: TGTGCCAGCAGCCAGGACTTCCCTCCCCAGTACTTC.

This clone showed up just a few times. This chain connects TRBV5-5 to TRBJ1-1, with 7 bases matching TRBD1. Unmatched junction bases numbered 22, after V lost 5 bases and J lost 6 bases. Germline V gene lookup returns CDR1 SGHKS and CDR2 YYEKEE (reference sequence). This CDR3 spans 18 amino acids. The CDR3 protein is CASRVSPAILRQGAEAFF. The DNA of the CDR3 is TGTGCCAGCAGGGTGTCCCCCGCGATCCTTCGACAGGGAGCTGAAGCTTTCTTT.

This clone was seen only once. The V gene is TRBV18, the J gene TRBJ2-5, with TRBD2 identical over 8 bases. The CDR3 extends over 14 amino acids. V gave up 5 bases and J gave up 4 bases; unmatched junction bases: 6. Per germline, CDR1 KGHSH and CDR2 LQKENI. The CDR3 DNA sequence: TGTGCCAGCTCAAAAAACGGGGGGGCAGAGACCCAGTACTTC. It translates to CASSKNGGAETQYF.